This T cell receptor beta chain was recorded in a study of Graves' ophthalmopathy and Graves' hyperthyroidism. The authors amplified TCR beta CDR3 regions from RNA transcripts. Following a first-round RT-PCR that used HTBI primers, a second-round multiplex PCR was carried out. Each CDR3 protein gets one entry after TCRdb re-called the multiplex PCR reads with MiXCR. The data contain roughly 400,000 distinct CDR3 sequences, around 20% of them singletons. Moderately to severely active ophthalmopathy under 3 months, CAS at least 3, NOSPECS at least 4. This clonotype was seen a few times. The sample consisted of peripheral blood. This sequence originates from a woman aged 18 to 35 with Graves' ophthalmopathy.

CDR3 sequence reads: CASSLESGSGETQYF. The CDR3 nucleotides are TGTGCCAGCAGCTTAGAGTCAGGGAGTGGGGAGACCCAGTACTTC. The V gene is TRBV11-2, the J gene TRBJ2-5; the D call may be TRBD1 or TRBD2 (5 bases each). CDR1 is SGHAT, CDR2 FQNNGV, per germline. This CDR3 has 15 residues. The V end lost 0 bases, the J end lost 5 bases, and 13 bases lay between the germline ends.